The 15 T cell receptor beta chains in this list originate from one sample, sequenced in a study of beta chain features in type 1 diabetes. Regarding the study as a whole: Type 1 diabetes patients showed a moderate but significant shortening of TCRB CDR3s in all four CD4+ subsets.

The antigens of these receptors remain unknown. Expressed TCRB transcripts were sequenced after all isolated RNA was converted to cDNA. Sequencing used immunoSEQ multiplex PCR; TCRdb keeps in-frame clones, though not all of them. The sample lists 200,000 to 300,000 clones, roughly 21% seen once, with 0.028% in the top ten. Sequencing input: naive CD4+ T cells from blood. The origin of the receptors is a woman aged 35 to 49 with type 1 diabetes.

Of note for this clone: Other DNA sequences within the sample encode an identical CDR3. The rearrangement links TRBV30 to TRBJ2-5; TRBD2 agrees at 8 bases. This CDR3 comprises 12 residues. V shed 4 bases and J 4 bases; nucleotides not matched to a gene: 2. The germline gives CDR1 GTSNPN, CDR2 SVGIG (reference sequence). The CDR3 sequence: CAWTGTRETQYF. DNA of the CDR3: TGTGCCTGGACCGGGACTAGAGAGACCCAGTACTTC.

This clone was observed a handful of times. J is TRBJ2-5 and V is TRBV2; tentatively, D is TRBD2 (6 bases). The CDR3 runs to 12 residues. From germline, CDR1 is SNHLY and CDR2 FYNNEI. V shed 6 bases and J shed 4 bases, with 9 bases lying between them. The CDR3 loop is CASRMGGETQYF. The CDR3 DNA sequence: TGTGCCAGCAGGATGGGGGGAGAGACCCAGTACTTC.

This chain connects TRBV18 to TRBJ2-7; TRBD1 matches at 9 bases. The CDR3 spans 14 residues. Trimming at V came to 2 bases and at J to 5 bases, leaving 4 bases not matched to a gene. CDR1 is KGHSH and CDR2 is LQKENI in the germline V gene. In nucleotides, the CDR3 is TGTGCCAGCTCACCAGCCGGGACAGGGAACGAGCAGTACTTC. Translation: CASSPAGTGNEQYF.

The rearrangement uses TRBV7-9 and TRBJ1-2; the D is unclear. Trimming removed 5 bases from V and 2 bases from J, with 12 bases in between. CDR1 is SEHNR, CDR2 FQNEAQ, per germline (reference sequence). The CDR3 has 14 amino acids. CDR3 nucleotides: TGTGCCAGCAGCCCAGAATCCGGGAACTATGGCTACACCTTC. Protein: CASSPESGNYGYTF.

The CDR3 coding sequence is TGTGCCAGCAGTGAACCGGGACTCGCAAAAGAAAAACTGTTTTTT. Translating gives CASSEPGLAKEKLFF. The chain uses TRBV7-9 and TRBJ1-4; D perhaps matches TRBD1 (5 bases). The germline V and J ends were trimmed by 6 bases and 8 bases, with 19 bases remaining between them. Germline V gene lookup returns CDR1 SEHNR and CDR2 FQNEAQ (reference sequence). This CDR3 region has 15 residues.

The chain recombines TRBV7-3 with TRBJ2-1, with D perhaps TRBD1 (5 bases). Germline lookup yields CDR1 SGHTA and CDR2 FQGTGA. V was clipped by 5 bases and J by 7 bases, with 9 bases between them. The CDR3 has 12 residues. The CDR3 DNA is TGTGCCAGCAGCCTCACAGGAAATGAGCAGTTCTTC. Amino acids: CASSLTGNEQFF.

The rearrangement links TRBV7-8 to TRBJ1-1; TRBD1 matches at 7 bases. The CDR3 has 15 residues. Germline CDR1 is SGHVS and CDR2 is FQNEAQ. The V segment lost 4 bases and the J segment 2 bases; nucleotides outside the gene matches: 7. The CDR3 region is CASSSLGTANTEAFF. CDR3 DNA: TGTGCCAGCAGCTCCCTAGGGACAGCAAACACTGAAGCTTTCTTT.

The chain joins TRBV5-4 to TRBJ1-6; the match to TRBD1 covers 7 bases. With 5 bases clipped from V and 4 bases from J, the junction kept 12 bases outside the gene matches. The CDR3 extends over 17 amino acids. The germline CDR1 and CDR2 sequences are SGHNT and YYREEE (reference sequence). Here the CDR3 reads CASRISPGTVYNSPLHF. The CDR3 nucleotides read TGTGCCAGCAGGATCTCACCGGGGACAGTTTATAATTCACCCCTCCACTTT.

A few counts support this clone. V usage is TRBV15 and J usage is TRBJ2-3; 8 nucleotides align to TRBD2. CDR3 size: 17 residues. Germline V gene sequence: CDR1 LNHNV, CDR2 YYDKDF (reference sequence). V lost 0 bases, J lost 1 base, and 6 bases stayed unmatched. CDR3 bases: TGTGCCACCAGCAGAGATCCGGGGGGGGCTCGCACAGATACGCAGTATTTT. It yields the protein CATSRDPGGARTDTQYF.

The chain joins TRBV7-9 to TRBJ1-1; D ambiguous. Germline V gives CDR1 SEHNR, CDR2 FQNEAQ (reference sequence). This CDR3 comprises 13 residues. V was shortened by 2 bases and J by 1 base, with 5 bases between the two germline ends. The CDR3 region is CASSLTGNTEAFF. In DNA form, the CDR3 reads TGTGCCAGCAGCTTAACCGGGAACACTGAAGCTTTCTTT.

This rearrangement joins TRBV27 to TRBJ2-3, with 9 nucleotides matching TRBD1. The CDR3 is 14 amino acids. From germline, CDR1 is MNHEY and CDR2 SMNVEV (reference sequence). Trimming cost V 3 bases and J 4 bases; bases outside gene matches: 2. CDR3 sequence: CASSFGTGPDTQYF. CDR3 DNA: TGTGCCAGCAGTTTTGGGACAGGGCCAGATACGCAGTATTTT.

The chain is built from TRBV7-8 and TRBJ2-2; maybe TRBD2 (6 bases). The CDR3 is 15 residues long. The germline V gene has CDR1 SGHVS and CDR2 FQNEAQ. V shed 3 bases and J shed 1 base, with 9 bases lying between them. The CDR3 bases are TGTGCCAGCAGCTTCGGGACTCTGAACACCGGGGAGCTGTTTTTT. This translates into CASSFGTLNTGELFF.

The chain employs TRBV14 and TRBJ2-7; tentatively, D is TRBD2 (5 bases). The CDR3 sequence is 11 residues long. Trimming took 3 bases from V and 7 from J, leaving 7 bases between them. Germline CDR1 is SGHDN and CDR2 is FVKESK. Here the CDR3 DNA reads TGTGCCAGCAGCCATACGGGGGAGCAGTACTTC. Protein: CASSHTGEQYF.

The chain has TRBV7-7 and TRBJ2-5; weak D call: TRBD2 (6 bases). The CDR3 has 13 residues. The V and J ends lost 5 bases and 1 base respectively, with 8 bases between them. Germline V gene data show CDR1 as SSHAT and CDR2 as FNYEAQ (reference sequence). CDR3 region: CASSPGGQETQYF. For the CDR3, the DNA is TGTGCCAGCAGCCCCGGGGGCCAAGAGACCCAGTACTTC.

This clone was seen a few times. The V gene is TRBV28, the J gene TRBJ1-1; D unclear. The germline V and J ends were trimmed by 5 bases and 1 base, with 5 bases remaining between them. Per germline, CDR1 MDHEN and CDR2 SYDVKM. The CDR3 consists of 12 residues. The CDR3 sequence: CASSISNTEAFF. The CDR3 coding sequence is TGTGCCAGCAGTATCTCGAACACTGAAGCTTTCTTT.